This paragraph covers one T cell receptor (beta chain) sequence. Its matching antigen is unknown. The data belong to a study of siplizumab effects on memory and regulatory T cells. Study results and limitations: Both greater diversity than memory cells and a major contribution to the alloresponse seemed to characterize naive T cells.

Assays were performed on roughly 90,000 TCR templates per sample. Clones were sequenced by immunoSEQ multiplex PCR, and TCRdb holds only the in-frame ones, with some missing. This sample has some 75,000 clones, with roughly 93% found just once. Sequences were obtained from CD8+ T cells sorted from blood. The TCR originated in a human donor in good health.

The CDR3 is CASSYSSGETQYF. The CDR3 nucleotides read TGTGCCAGCAGTTACTCTAGCGGGGAGACCCAGTACTTC. The chain is built from TRBV6-5 and TRBJ2-5; the match to TRBD2 covers 7 bases. V was clipped by 0 bases and J by 5 bases; unmatched bases: 0. The CDR3 is 13 amino acids. The germline gives CDR1 MNHEY, CDR2 SVGAGI.